The 2 T cell receptor beta chains given below trace back to one sample, sequenced in a study of blood T cell repertoires in COVID-19. Here immunoSEQ multiplex PCR was the method, and the copy in TCRdb shows in-frame clones only, minus some. The repertoire holds 200,000 to 250,000 clones, with around 88% as singletons. Sequencing was performed on peripheral blood. The receptors come from a woman older than 75 with COVID-19, enrolled during active disease.

This clone showed up just a few times. The chain uses TRBV25-1 and TRBJ1-1, with 8 bases matching TRBD1. Trimming at V came to 11 bases and at J to 3 bases, leaving 5 bases not matched to a gene. The CDR3 contains 12 residues. Germline V CDR1 and CDR2: MGHDK, SYGVNS. DNA for the CDR3: TGTGCCGGAGGACAGGGAGACACTGAAGCTTTCTTT. This gives the protein CAGGQGDTEAFF.

This chain joins TRBV28 and TRBJ1-1, with 7 positions matching TRBD1. The CDR3 totals 14 residues. Unmatched junction bases numbered 7, after V lost 2 bases and J lost 7 bases. CDR1 and CDR2 from the germline V gene are MDHEN and SYDVKM. The CDR3 is CASSLGTAIHEAFF. CDR3 bases: TGTGCCAGCAGTTTAGGGACAGCAATACATGAAGCTTTCTTT.